This is a list of T cell receptor beta chains from one sample in a study of T cells after posttransplantation cyclophosphamide. Generated by immunoSEQ multiplex PCR, the TCRdb table keeps only in-frame clones and is missing some. The record shows under 25,000 clones for this sample, with no singletons present. The specimen comprised PBMCs, sampled after allogeneic stem cell transplant with posttransplant cyclophosphamide. Every receptor here comes from a male patient aged 18 to 29 who received an allogeneic stem cell transplant from a related donor, was CMV-positive, and had no GVHD. Some T cells may have come from the graft donor. Each CDR3 is given with its conserved first and last residue. D genes are given only for firm matches. Clone size is shown for a subset of rows, as once, few, many or a class of expanded clone.

clone size	V gene	D gene	J gene	CDR3 DNA	CDR3 protein
many	TRBV25-1	-	TRBJ2-6	TGTGCCAGCAGGGCCTTTGCGGGGTCTGGGGCCAACGTCCTGACTTTC	CASRAFAGSGANVLTF
many	TRBV5-1	-	TRBJ2-1	TGCGCCAGCAGCGCTTACCAATATCCCCGGGGTTTGACCTACAATGAGCAGTTCTTC	CASSAYQYPRGLTYNEQFF
many	TRBV7-8	-	TRBJ1-4	TGTGCCAGCAGCTTAGAGCGGGTCTCCATTAATGAAAAACTGTTTTTT	CASSLERVSINEKLFF
many	TRBV5-1	-	TRBJ1-3	TGCGCCAGCCGGAGGCAGATCTCTGGAAACACCATATATTTT	CASRRQISGNTIYF
many	TRBV2	-	TRBJ1-5	TGTGCCAGCAGCGGAGGCCAGCCCCAGCATTTT	CASSGGQPQHF
many	TRBV2	TRBD1	TRBJ1-2	TGTGCCAGCACCCAAAGACAGGGACCCAACTATGGCTACACCTTC	CASTQRQGPNYGYTF
many	TRBV7-8	-	TRBJ2-7	TGTGCCAGCAGCTTGTTAGGGAGCGAGCAGTACTTC	CASSLLGSEQYF
-	TRBV5-4	-	TRBJ2-7	TGTGCCAGCAGCCCCACCCGGGACATCTCCTACGAGCAGTACTTC	CASSPTRDISYEQYF
many	TRBV28	-	TRBJ1-2	TGTGCCAGCAGAACCGAGTGGGAGCTTAACTATGGCTACACCTTC	CASRTEWELNYGYTF
many	TRBV30	-	TRBJ1-1	TGTGCCTGGAGTATTACAAGTGTCACTGAAGCTTTCTTT	CAWSITSVTEAFF
many	TRBV28	-	TRBJ2-1	TGTGCCAGCAGGTCCCCCTTGAGCTCCTACAATGAGCAGTTCTTC	CASRSPLSSYNEQFF
many	TRBV28	-	TRBJ1-3	TGTGCCAGCCTAACAGGGTCTCCCTCTGGAAACACCATATATTTT	CASLTGSPSGNTIYF
many	TRBV4-1	TRBD1	TRBJ2-7	TGCGCCAGCAGCCAAAACCTCCGACAGGGTAGTTACGAGCAGTACTTC	CASSQNLRQGSYEQYF
many	TRBV5-6	TRBD1	TRBJ2-3	TGTGCCAGCAGCCGACAGGGGCTTGGAGCAGATACGCAGTATTTT	CASSRQGLGADTQYF
few	TRBV28	-	TRBJ1-2	TGTGCCAGCAGTTTTCGTGGGGGCCTGCCCCCCGACACCTTC	CASSFRGGLPPDTF
many	TRBV19	-	TRBJ2-5	TGTGCCAGTAGTATCCTTACCCAGCAGGGAGAGACCCAGTACTTC	CASSILTQQGETQYF
many	TRBV6-5	-	TRBJ2-7	TGTGCCAGCAGTCCCCAGGGGGGAGCCTACGAGCAGTACTTC	CASSPQGGAYEQYF
many	TRBV6-5	TRBD1	TRBJ1-2	TGTGCCAGCCGCCAGCCAGGGGGCTATGGCTACACCTTC	CASRQPGGYGYTF
few	TRBV2	TRBD1	TRBJ2-7	TGTGCCAGCAGTGGAGGACAGGGGTCCTACGAGCAGTACTTC	CASSGGQGSYEQYF
many	TRBV19	-	TRBJ2-2	TGTGCCAGTAGTATCCCCGGGTTGAGGGGGGGCGACACCGGGGAGCTGTTTTTT	CASSIPGLRGGDTGELFF
many	TRBV18	TRBD1	TRBJ1-4	TGTGCCAGCTCACCACTTGGGGACAGGTTAAATGAAAAACTGTTTTTT	CASSPLGDRLNEKLFF
many	TRBV27	-	TRBJ1-1	TGTGCCAGCAGTCGGTCCATGAACACTGAAGCTTTCTTT	CASSRSMNTEAFF
many	TRBV7-7	TRBD1	TRBJ2-1	TGTGCCAGCAGCCCCGACTCCCCAGGGGGTGAGCAGTTCTTC	CASSPDSPGGEQFF
many	TRBV6-5	TRBD2	TRBJ2-2	TGTGCCAGCAGTTACCAGCGGGACAACACCGGGGAGCTGTTTTTT	CASSYQRDNTGELFF
many	TRBV6-5	-	TRBJ2-7	TGTGCCAGCAGTTATGGACTTCTCTACGAGCAGTACTTC	CASSYGLLYEQYF
-	TRBV28	TRBD1	TRBJ2-7	TGTGCCAGCAGGCAGGGGACAGTCTACGAGCAGTACTTC	CASRQGTVYEQYF
many	TRBV7-8	TRBD2	TRBJ2-7	TGTGCCAGCAGCTTGTCGTTCCCCTGGCTAGCGGGAGGCCCGGGCTACGAGCAGTACTTC	CASSLSFPWLAGGPGYEQYF
many	TRBV7-2	TRBD2	TRBJ2-5	TGTGCCAGCAGCTTAGGCAGCGGGAGATCAGAGACCCAGTACTTC	CASSLGSGRSETQYF
many	TRBV13	TRBD1	TRBJ2-3	TGTGCCAGCAGCTCATCAGGACAGGGAATAGATACGCAGTATTTT	CASSSSGQGIDTQYF
many	TRBV27	-	TRBJ1-1	TGTGCCAGCAGTTTATCCAGGGAAACCGAAGCTTTCTTT	CASSLSRETEAFF
many	TRBV18	-	TRBJ1-1	TGTGCCAGCGGGCCCCAGCTGAACACTGAAGCTTTCTTT	CASGPQLNTEAFF
many	TRBV7-3	-	TRBJ1-1	TGTGCCAGCAGCTTACGCTCAATGGGCGCCACTGAAGCTTTCTTT	CASSLRSMGATEAFF
many	TRBV19	-	TRBJ2-2	TGTGCCAGTAGTATTAAGAGGAACACCGGGGAGCTGTTTTTT	CASSIKRNTGELFF
many	TRBV5-1	-	TRBJ1-4	TGCGCCAGCAGCTTGGAACAGTGGGCAACTAATGAAAAACTGTTTTTT	CASSLEQWATNEKLFF
-	TRBV7-9	TRBD2	TRBJ2-2	TGTGCCAGCAGCTTAGAGCTAGCGGTCACCGGGGAGCTGTTTTTT	CASSLELAVTGELFF
many	TRBV18	TRBD1	TRBJ2-5	TGTGCCAGCTCACCCCGGACAGGGTTAGAGACCCAGTACTTC	CASSPRTGLETQYF
few	TRBV6-5	TRBD1	TRBJ2-7	TGTGCCAGTAGCCCAGGGGGCGGCTACGAGCAGTACTTC	CASSPGGGYEQYF
many	TRBV29-1	TRBD1	TRBJ1-4	TGCAGCGTTGAGGGGACAGACCTAGGAGGGAAACTGTTTTTT	CSVEGTDLGGKLFF
many	TRBV7-2	TRBD2	TRBJ2-7	TGTGCCAGCAGTAATACTGCGGGACTACTTTACGAGCAGTACTTC	CASSNTAGLLYEQYF
many	TRBV7-2	TRBD2	TRBJ2-1	TGTGCCAGCAGCTTAGGTGGTTTTAGCGGGGCCGAGCAGTTCTTC	CASSLGGFSGAEQFF
many	TRBV2	TRBD2	TRBJ2-7	TGTGCCAGCAGCCCGGAGACTAGCAGCTACGAGCAGTACTTC	CASSPETSSYEQYF
many	TRBV5-1	-	TRBJ1-2	TGCGCCAGCAGCTTGGGATTTGTTCAGGGCATACATGGCTACACCTTC	CASSLGFVQGIHGYTF
many	TRBV9	TRBD1	TRBJ2-1	TGTGCCAGCAGCGTCGGGACAGCCTACAATGAGCAGTTCTTC	CASSVGTAYNEQFF
many	TRBV13	TRBD1	TRBJ2-7	TGTGCCAGCGGGACAGGGAAGTACGAGCAGTACTTC	CASGTGKYEQYF
many	TRBV19	-	TRBJ2-6	TGTGCCAGTATCAAAACCAGCTCTGGGGCCAACGTCCTGACTTTC	CASIKTSSGANVLTF
many	TRBV9	TRBD1	TRBJ1-1	TGTGCCAGCAGCGTAGAAGGAGGGAGACAGGGCTTTCGTGTGGGCGCTGAAGCTTTCTTT	CASSVEGGRQGFRVGAEAFF
many	TRBV30	-	TRBJ2-3	TGTGCCTGGAGTGCAACCAGGGGGGCAGATACGCAGTATTTT	CAWSATRGADTQYF
-	TRBV6-6	TRBD2	TRBJ2-7	TGTGCCAGCTCGCTAGCGGGAGGGTCCTACGAGCAGTACTTC	CASSLAGGSYEQYF
many	TRBV7-9	-	TRBJ2-7	TGTGCCAGCCGGGACAATCAGAACGAGCAGTACTTC	CASRDNQNEQYF